This TCR beta chain was sequenced in a study of blood T cell repertoires in COVID-19. Study in general: Nucleic acid was either cDNA or gDNA, and it came from T cells, B-cell-depleted T cells, or PBMCs.

The CDR3 is 15 residues long. CDR1 is MNHEY, CDR2 SMNVEV, per germline (reference sequence). The V and J ends lost 5 bases and 4 bases, in that order; junction bases with no gene match: 9. The Seattle patients, enrolled during active infection, were followed longitudinally. Authors' data handling: Amplification with reference gene primers provided the estimates of nucleated cell counts. Profiling relied on immunoSEQ multiplex PCR, and the TCRdb table lists in-frame clones only, not all of them. The V and J calls and clone size were taken over from that table, and D and trimming were inferred from the DNA. This sample has 120,000 to 150,000 clones; 75% to 90% occur once, and the top ten carry under 15%.

V gene TRBV27 combines with J gene TRBJ1-2; the match to TRBD1 covers 8 bases. The TCR was taken from a young man with COVID-19, enrolled during active disease. Sequenced sample: peripheral blood. CDR3 nucleotide sequence: TGTGCCAGCAGTCCCGGGACAGGCCCCTTCTATGGCTACACCTTC. Its protein product is CASSPGTGPFYGYTF.